The 8 T cell receptor beta chains below were found in one sample sequenced in a study of T cell clusters in autoimmune cytopenias (dated by TCRdb to between 2018 and 2021). Per sample, roughly 260 ng of peripheral blood genomic DNA, tens of thousands of genome equivalents, was used for TRB amplification. Sequencing was carried out with an Illumina MiSeq. TRB rearrangements were amplified by multiplex PCR using a touch-down protocol with TRB-A and TRB-B primer pools mixed in one tube. Once TCRdb had reprocessed the reads, it stored one entry per CDR3 protein sequence and supplied no DNA. In this sample's table one finds about 2,100 distinct CDR3 sequences. The top ten clonotypes cover around 50% of the sample. These data also featured in a second study, about T cell repertoires in aging, cancer and after chemotherapy.

The sample comprised peripheral blood. All receptors derive from a human donor with an autoimmune cytopenia or autoimmune hepatitis (not recorded which).

In terms of frequency, this clonotype is medium-sized. This sequence joins TRBV29-1 and TRBJ2-2; TCRdb lists TRBD2, though no DNA is available to test this call. The germline CDR1 and CDR2 sequences are SQVTM and ANQGSEA. This CDR3 contains 16 residues. The CDR3 reads CSVEDISSGGTGELFF.

J is TRBJ2-7 and V is TRBV6-5; TCRdb lists TRBD1, though no DNA is available to test this call. The V gene's germline CDR1 is MNHEY and CDR2 SVGAGI. CDR3 length equals 15 residues. Here the CDR3 reads CASNRSRDRAYEQYF.

The rearrangement uses TRBV19 and TRBJ2-3; there is no DNA to check the TCRdb D call of TRBD2. This CDR3 has 17 residues. Germline V gene sequence: CDR1 LNHDA, CDR2 SQIVND (reference sequence). The CDR3 region is CDSSLAQEVAPTDTQYF.

The rearrangement uses TRBV19 and TRBJ1-2; the D call of TRBD1 rests on TCRdb alone, since no DNA is present to check it. The CDR3 extends over 14 amino acids. Germline-derived CDR1 and CDR2 are LNHDA and SQIVND (reference sequence). CDR3 in amino acids: CASSIGEGRGGYTF.

The chain uses TRBV12-3 or TRBV12-4 and TRBJ2-1; TCRdb reports TRBD1, a call that lacks DNA to check it against. The CDR3 contains 15 residues. CDR3 sequence reads: CASSYDGGPRCEQFF.

This chain links TRBV18 with TRBJ1-6; the TRBD1 assignment by TCRdb is unverifiable without DNA. In germline, CDR1 is KGHSH, CDR2 LQKENI. This CDR3 has 14 residues. CDR3 loop: CASSWDSNNSPLHF. Drawing the rest from reference TRBV18 and TRBJ1-6, the complete variable domain is NAGVMQNPRHLVRRRGQEARLRCSPMKGHSHVYWYRQLPEEGLKFMVYLQKENIIDESGMPKERFSAEFPKEGPSILRIQQVVRGDSAAYFCASSWDSNNSPLHFGNGTRLTVT.

This chain links TRBV5-1 with TRBJ2-1; TCRdb gives TRBD1 as the D gene, but with no DNA this cannot be confirmed. Looked up from germline, CDR1 is SGHRS and CDR2 is YFSETQ. CDR3 length: 14 amino acids. CDR3 protein: CASSSQGGFDEQFF.

This chain uses TRBV6-1 with TRBJ1-6; as DNA is missing, the TRBD1 call by TCRdb cannot be tested. There are 14 residues in the CDR3. Germline CDR1 reads MNHNS; CDR2 reads SASEGT. The CDR3 is CASSKTDYNSPLHF.